This TCR beta chain was retrieved from a study of cytomegalovirus exposure and HLA in healthy donors. Findings and limits, study-wide: Presence/absence analyses assumed roughly uniform sequencing depth across donors, which may not hold. CMV serostatus was the only immune exposure information that was available.

PCR employed 60 Vbeta and 13 Jbeta primers. TCRdb's copy holds only in-frame clones and misses some; the assay was immunoSEQ multiplex PCR. The table records 98,000 or so clones, 78% of them present only once. Concerning this clone: Its target is unknown.

The CDR3 contains 17 residues. Trimming took 4 bases from V and 6 from J; bases not matched to a gene: 15. Germline lookup yields CDR1 SGHDN and CDR2 FVKESK. The chain recombines TRBV14 with TRBJ2-7, with TRBD2 identical over 10 bases. The sample comprised PBMCs. This receptor was obtained from a woman in her thirties or forties in good health and CMV-seronegative. In DNA form, the CDR3 reads TGTGCCAGCAGCCCACTCGGAGCGGGAGGGCCTCCCTCCGAGCAGTACTTC. Residues: CASSPLGAGGPPSEQYF.